Given below is one TCR beta chain in context. Antigen unknown. CDR1 and CDR2 (germline): SGHTA, FQGNSA. The V and J ends lost 7 bases and 0 bases respectively, with 7 bases between them. This CDR3 spans 14 amino acids. The sample is drawn from a study of T cell responses to AZD1222 COVID-19 vaccine. Study-wide points: In a largely white British group with more females than males, clonal diversity was possibly underestimated.

Assay used: immunoSEQ multiplex PCR; TCRdb lists only in-frame clones, some missing. The sample includes 75,000 to 85,000 clones, 90% seen only once; the top ten take over 1.2%. This chain joins TRBV7-2 and TRBJ2-6; D unclear. The TCR sequence derives from an adult who received the AZD1222 COVID-19 vaccine. Sequencing was performed on peripheral blood, taken 28 days after the second AZD1222 dose. The CDR3 here is CASIDASGANVLTF. The CDR3 nucleotides are TGTGCCAGCATCGATGCCTCTGGGGCCAACGTCCTGACTTTC.